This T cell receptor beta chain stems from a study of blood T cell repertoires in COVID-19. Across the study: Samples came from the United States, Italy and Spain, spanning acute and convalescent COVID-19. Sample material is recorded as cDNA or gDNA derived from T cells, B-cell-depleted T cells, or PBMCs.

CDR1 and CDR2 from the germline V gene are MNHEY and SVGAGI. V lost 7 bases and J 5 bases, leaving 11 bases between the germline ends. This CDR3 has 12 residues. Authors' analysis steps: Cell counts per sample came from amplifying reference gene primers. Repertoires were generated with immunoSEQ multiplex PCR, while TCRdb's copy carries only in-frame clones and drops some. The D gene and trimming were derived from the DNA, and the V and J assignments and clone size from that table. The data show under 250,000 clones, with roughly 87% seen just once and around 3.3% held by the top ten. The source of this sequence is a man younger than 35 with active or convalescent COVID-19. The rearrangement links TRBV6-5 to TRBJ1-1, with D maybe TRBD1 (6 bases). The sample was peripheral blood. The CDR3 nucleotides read TGTGCCAGCACGGCCGGGACAACTGAAGCTTTCTTT. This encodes CASTAGTTEAFF.